This paragraph reports one T cell receptor (beta chain). CDR3 length: 15 residues. The germline V gene has CDR1 LNHDA and CDR2 SQIVND (reference sequence). V lost 5 bases to trimming and J lost 6 bases; unmatched junction nucleotides: 5. The sample is drawn from a study of blood T cell repertoires in COVID-19. Study-level information: The United States, Italy and Spain supplied acute and convalescent COVID-19 samples.

The assay was immunoSEQ multiplex PCR, and TCRdb's table has in-frame clones only and misses some. The data contain 200,000 to 300,000 clones, about nine tenths of them singletons. The receptor was derived from a woman in her thirties or forties who had recovered from COVID-19. Sequencing was done on a sample of peripheral blood. This chain joins TRBV19 and TRBJ1-6; 9 nucleotides line up with TRBD1. The DNA of the CDR3 is TGTGCCAGTAGTCGGGACAGGGCGATTAATTCACCCCTCCACTTT. Its protein is CASSRDRAINSPLHF.